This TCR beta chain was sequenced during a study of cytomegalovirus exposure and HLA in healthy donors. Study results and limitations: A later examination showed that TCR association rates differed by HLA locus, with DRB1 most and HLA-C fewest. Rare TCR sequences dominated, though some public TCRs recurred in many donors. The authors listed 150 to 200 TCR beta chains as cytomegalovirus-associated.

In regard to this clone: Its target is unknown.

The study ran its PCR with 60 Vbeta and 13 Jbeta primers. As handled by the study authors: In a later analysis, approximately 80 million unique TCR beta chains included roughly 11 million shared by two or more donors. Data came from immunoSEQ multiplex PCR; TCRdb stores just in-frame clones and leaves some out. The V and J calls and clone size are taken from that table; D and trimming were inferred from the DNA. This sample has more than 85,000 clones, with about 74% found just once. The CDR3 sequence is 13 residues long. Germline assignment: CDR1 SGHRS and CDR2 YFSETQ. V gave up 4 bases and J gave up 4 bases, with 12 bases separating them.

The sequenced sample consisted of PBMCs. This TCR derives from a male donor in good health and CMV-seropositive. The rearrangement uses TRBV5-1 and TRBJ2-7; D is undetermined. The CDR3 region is CASSPPTEYEQYF. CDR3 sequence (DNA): TGCGCCAGCAGCCCGCCTACAGAGTACGAGCAGTACTTC.